The clone carrying this TCR beta chain was seen repeatedly, ten times or more. Its antigen is not known. Unique molecular identifiers were added to individual cDNA molecules. TCRdb itself ran the 5' RACE reads through MiXCR, one entry per CDR3 protein. The sample holds approximately 32,000 distinct CDR3 sequences, about 3.9% seen once. The sample originates from a study of early T cells in non-severe SARS-CoV-2 infection. Turning to the study itself: It was bulk RNA from unsorted whole blood that was sequenced, and the chains were unpaired. Points from the study as a whole: The VDJdb matching leaned toward anti-spike CD8 responses and overlooked private and CD4 specificities.

This CDR3 has 16 amino acids. The germline V gene encodes CDR1 SGHVS and CDR2 FNYEAQ. The V and J ends lost 2 bases and 0 bases respectively, with 13 bases between them. Sample: whole blood. The receptor was isolated from an adult who was a healthcare worker with PCR-confirmed SARS-CoV-2 infection or an uninfected control (not recorded which). The J gene is TRBJ1-1, the V gene TRBV7-6; D is possibly TRBD1 (5 bases). The CDR3 protein is CASSLQPRGLNTEAFF. The CDR3 nucleotides read TGTGCCAGCAGCTTACAGCCGAGGGGACTGAACACTGAAGCTTTCTTT.